This TCR beta chain was sequenced for a study of blood T cell repertoires in COVID-19. Whole-study context: COVID-19 samples from acute and convalescent phases originated in the United States, Italy and Spain. From T cells, B-cell-depleted T cells, or PBMCs came the material, which was cDNA or gDNA.

Followed over time, Seattle patients had been enrolled while infection was active. Germline V lookup: CDR1 LNHDA, CDR2 SQIVND (reference sequence). V was shortened by 6 bases and J by 1 base, with 15 bases between the two germline ends. The CDR3 has 15 amino acids. Per the original data handling: The assay estimated nucleated cells by amplifying reference gene primers. Using immunoSEQ multiplex PCR, the repertoire was profiled, and TCRdb retains in-frame clones only, with some absent. The V and J calls and clone size were taken over from that table, and D and trimming were inferred from the DNA. The sample holds roughly 460,000 clones, approximately 90% seen once.

This clonotype was sampled from a man aged 18 to 29 with COVID-19, enrolled during active disease. Sequencing was done on a sample of peripheral blood. The chain recombines TRBV19 with TRBJ1-2; D perhaps matches TRBD1 (6 bases). The CDR3 DNA follows: TGTGCCAGTAGCCGATCGGGACAAGATAACTATGGCTACACCTTC. As protein: CASSRSGQDNYGYTF.